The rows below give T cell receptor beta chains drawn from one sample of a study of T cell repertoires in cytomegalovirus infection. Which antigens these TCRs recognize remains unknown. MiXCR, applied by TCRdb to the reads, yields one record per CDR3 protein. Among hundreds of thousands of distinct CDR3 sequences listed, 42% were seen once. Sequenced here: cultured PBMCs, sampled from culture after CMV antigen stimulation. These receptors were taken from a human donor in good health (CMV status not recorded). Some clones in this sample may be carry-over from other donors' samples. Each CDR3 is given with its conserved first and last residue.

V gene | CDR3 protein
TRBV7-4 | CASSLIWGATDTQYF
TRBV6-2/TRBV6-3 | CASTRSLLSGNTIYF
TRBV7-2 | CASSQRISGSGEQYF
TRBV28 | CASSSDRGRPVTYEQYF
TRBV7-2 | CASSRGGAVSYEQYF
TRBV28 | CASRAPGTGYGYTF
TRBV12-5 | CASGLQGLAYEQYF
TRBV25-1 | CASSEGGNQETQYF
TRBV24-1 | CATQGGGRETQYF
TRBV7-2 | CASSPGLAGGQNEQFF
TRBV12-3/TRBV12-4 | CASSLFPQPQHF
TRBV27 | CASSNRGQETQYF
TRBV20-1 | CSARDRVAGENEQFF
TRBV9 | CASSPGTVNTGELFF
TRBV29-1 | CSVSDRRGRTDTQYF
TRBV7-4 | CASSLRASGSLDTQYF
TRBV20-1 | CSAPGTGVKEQFF
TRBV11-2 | CASSSRQGVNNEQFF
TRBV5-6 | CASSLFDQISLVQFF
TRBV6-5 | CAIARTLGNTGELFF
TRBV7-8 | CACSRGLRDTQYF
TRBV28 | CASSFYPAETRETQYF
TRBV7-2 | CASSFNRGITGELFF
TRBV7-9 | CASSITSGDRARETQYF
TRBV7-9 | CASSQGAYSYEQYF
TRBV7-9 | CASSLAAGLGGYTF
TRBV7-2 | CASSALGGAGELFF
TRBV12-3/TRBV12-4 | CASSLEDFSSYNSPLHF
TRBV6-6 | CASIMPLERTSGGHEQYF
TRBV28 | CASRPRNTEAFF
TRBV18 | CASSPWAGLTDTQYF
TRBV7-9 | CASSPGVGRGISGANVLTF
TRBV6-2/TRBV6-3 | CASSLHDRQTQYF
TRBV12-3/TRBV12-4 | CASSFEDGRNIQYF
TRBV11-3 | CASSQSDEQFF
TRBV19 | CASSRPGLAGENTGELFF
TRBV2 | CASRATDSQETQYF
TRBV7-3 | CASKGGSGNTIYF
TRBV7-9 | CASSLPGGDEQFF